The 24 T cell receptor beta chains below all came from one sample that was sequenced in a study of blood T cell repertoires in COVID-19. Data came from immunoSEQ multiplex PCR; TCRdb stores just in-frame clones and leaves some out. The sample holds 200,000 to 250,000 clones, 88% seen once. Sequencing was performed on PBMCs or T cells enriched from blood (not recorded which). These receptors all come from a woman between 25 and 40 years old who had been exposed to COVID-19.

The chain carries TRBV5-1 and TRBJ2-7, with a weak D call TRBD2 (5 bases). V lost 0 bases and J 1 base, leaving 11 bases between the germline ends. Per germline, CDR1 SGHRS and CDR2 YFSETQ. CDR3 size: 15 residues. CDR3 amino acids: CASSLGASRSYEQYF. DNA of the CDR3: TGCGCCAGCAGCTTGGGGGCTAGCCGATCCTACGAGCAGTACTTC.

A single count supports this clone. J is TRBJ2-7 and V is TRBV5-4; D not resolved. Per germline, CDR1 SGHNT and CDR2 YYREEE (reference sequence). The V end was cut by 7 bases, the J end by 4 bases, with 9 bases between. This CDR3 is built from 11 residues. The DNA of the CDR3 is TGTGCCAGCCCTCTCCTATACGAGCAGTACTTC. Translated, it gives CASPLLYEQYF. Based on the CDR3 plus reference TRBV5-4 and TRBJ2-7, the full variable domain is ETGVTQSPTHLIKTRGQQVTLRCSSQSGHNTVSWYQQALGQGPQFIFQYYREEENGRGNFPPRFSGLQFPNYSSELNVNALELDDSALYLCASPLLYEQYFGPGTRLTVT.

This clone has only one observation. Given the absence of the conserved phenylalanine or tryptophan at the CDR3 end, a read error is likely. The DNA is left out, because the CDR3 cannot be placed on it with certainty; the CDR3 is given as TCRdb lists it. The rearrangement links TRBV11-2 to TRBJ2-7; TRBD1, the table's D call, was not compared with the DNA. From germline, CDR1 is SGHAT and CDR2 FQNNGV. The CDR3 is 15 residues long, ends included. Here the CDR3 reads CASSLVSTGTGIASS.

The sample holds one count of this clone. The chain couples TRBV2 to TRBJ2-7, with 7 bases matching TRBD2. Germline-derived CDR1 and CDR2 are SNHLY and FYNNEI. The ends lost 6 bases at V and 2 bases at J; junction bases unmatched: 13. The CDR3 is made up of 16 amino acids. CDR3 nucleotide sequence: TGTGCCAGCAGCGCATTCCCCGGGGAGGGCACCTACGAGCAGTACTTC. Amino acids: CASSAFPGEGTYEQYF.

The chain is built from TRBV28 and TRBJ1-2; maybe TRBD1 (5 bases). This CDR3 is built from 11 residues. Germline values: CDR1 MDHEN, CDR2 SYDVKM. The V end was cut by 11 bases, the J end by 4 bases, with 11 bases between. CDR3 sequence (DNA): TGTGCCGAAGACAGAATCTATGGCTACACCTTC. Its protein is CAEDRIYGYTF.

CDR3 residues: CASSATSGRAPRQETQYF. DNA for the CDR3: TGTGCCAGCAGCGCGACTAGCGGGAGGGCCCCCCGCCAAGAGACCCAGTACTTC. The chain links TRBV5-6 to TRBJ2-5, with 14 bases lining up with TRBD2. The CDR3 is made up of 18 amino acids. In germline, CDR1 is SGHDT, CDR2 YYEEEE. Trimming cost V 4 bases and J 1 base; bases outside gene matches: 9.

J is TRBJ2-2 and V is TRBV25-1; 12 bases line up with TRBD2. CDR1 and CDR2 (germline): MGHDK, SYGVNS. Unmatched junction bases numbered 0, after V lost 3 bases and J lost 1 base. The CDR3 runs to 16 residues. CDR3 sequence reads: CASSETSGRNTGELFF. The CDR3 nucleotides read TGTGCCAGCAGTGAGACTAGCGGGAGGAACACCGGGGAGCTGTTTTTT.

The gene calls are TRBV14 and TRBJ2-7; 9 bases agree with TRBD2. With V trimmed by 4 bases and J by 3 bases, 7 bases remained unmatched. Germline CDR1 is SGHDN and CDR2 is FVKESK. This CDR3 region has 15 residues. CDR3: CASSPISGRNYEQYF. Written as DNA, the CDR3 is TGTGCCAGCAGCCCGATTAGCGGGAGAAACTACGAGCAGTACTTC.

The rearrangement uses TRBV5-1 and TRBJ1-1; tentative D call: TRBD1 (5 bases). Germline V gene sequence: CDR1 SGHRS, CDR2 YFSETQ. Trimming cost V 0 bases and J 0 bases, with 12 bases left between them. This CDR3 comprises 16 residues. Written as DNA, the CDR3 is TGCGCCAGCAGCTTGGGGGTAGGGGTTATGAACACTGAAGCTTTCTTT. Amino acids: CASSLGVGVMNTEAFF.

The chain employs TRBV7-9 and TRBJ2-7; D is possibly TRBD2 (6 bases). Germline-derived CDR1 and CDR2 are SEHNR and FQNEAQ (reference sequence). V was pared by 10 bases and J by 6 bases, with 22 bases between. The CDR3 runs 14 residues. CDR3 bases: TGTGCCACAGGAATTAGCGGAGGGGCCTCCGAGCAGTACTTC. As protein: CATGISGGASEQYF.

The rearrangement uses TRBV7-9 and TRBJ2-5, with 8 bases lining up with TRBD2. V trimming: 5 bases; J trimming: 7 bases; junction bases outside the gene matches: 15. Germline V gene sequence: CDR1 SEHNR, CDR2 FQNEAQ (reference sequence). CDR3 length: 16 residues. CDR3 in amino acids: CASSLTPAGVRGTQYF. The CDR3 DNA is TGTGCCAGCAGCCTCACCCCAGCGGGAGTGAGAGGGACCCAGTACTTC.

This clone has a handful of counts. V gene TRBV5-1 combines with J gene TRBJ2-2, with D possibly being TRBD2 (5 bases). The CDR3 length is 13 residues. Germline CDR1 reads SGHRS; CDR2 reads YFSETQ. V lost 4 bases, J lost 7 bases, and 11 bases lay in between. CDR3 region: CASSPGFGGELFF. CDR3 sequence (DNA): TGCGCCAGCAGCCCGGGGTTCGGCGGGGAGCTGTTTTTT.

The V gene is TRBV29-1, the J gene TRBJ2-1; possibly TRBD2 for D (6 bases). The CDR3 is 12 residues long. With 6 bases removed from V and 10 bases from J, the gap between germline ends came to 16 bases. The germline V gene encodes CDR1 SQVTM and CDR2 ANQGSEA. The CDR3 protein is CSVIAAGEEQFF. DNA of the CDR3: TGCAGCGTCATAGCGGCCGGAGAAGAGCAGTTCTTC.

This clone was picked up a small number of times. The rearrangement uses TRBV4-1 and TRBJ1-4, with 9 bases lining up with TRBD1. Germline V CDR1 and CDR2: MGHRA, YSYEKL. The CDR3 is made up of 15 amino acids. V lost 0 bases and J lost 8; bases outside the gene matches: 4. The CDR3 reads CASSQEDRGYEKLFF. CDR3 nucleotides: TGCGCCAGCAGCCAAGAGGACAGGGGTTACGAAAAACTGTTTTTT.

The V and J genes are TRBV30 and TRBJ2-7; 10 positions match TRBD1. Looked up from germline, CDR1 is GTSNPN and CDR2 is SVGIG (reference sequence). The ends lost 4 bases at V and 4 bases at J; junction bases unmatched: 7. This CDR3 has 14 amino acids. In nucleotides, the CDR3 is TGTGCCTGGAACTTGGGACAGGGGTTTTACGAGCAGTACTTC. It is translated as CAWNLGQGFYEQYF.

This rearrangement joins TRBV19 to TRBJ2-1; 8 nucleotides line up with TRBD1. The CDR3 contains 15 residues. Per germline, CDR1 LNHDA and CDR2 SQIVND (reference sequence). The V and J ends lost 3 bases and 3 bases, in that order; junction bases with no gene match: 4. CDR3 coding DNA: TGTGCCAGTAGTATCTCAGGGGGCGGCTACAATGAGCAGTTCTTC. Its protein is CASSISGGGYNEQFF.

This rearrangement joins TRBV10-1 to TRBJ2-1; 7 nucleotides align to TRBD1. There are 15 residues in the CDR3. V gave up 3 bases and J gave up 4 bases; unmatched junction bases: 6. Per germline, CDR1 WNHNN and CDR2 SYGVQD (reference sequence). DNA for the CDR3: TGCGCCAGCAGTGATACCGGACAGGAGTACAATGAGCAGTTCTTC. This translates into CASSDTGQEYNEQFF.

This chain links TRBV2 with TRBJ1-1; 7 nucleotides match TRBD1. Unmatched junction bases numbered 3, after V lost 7 bases and J lost 1 base. The germline gives CDR1 SNHLY, CDR2 FYNNEI. This CDR3 is 13 amino acids long. CDR3 residues: CASIRDRNTEAFF. CDR3 coding DNA: TGTGCCAGCATTCGGGACAGGAACACTGAAGCTTTCTTT.

DNA for the CDR3: TGCGCCAGCAGCCCCCAGGCACTAATCAGGGGACCCTACGAGCAGTACTTC. Translation: CASSPQALIRGPYEQYF. This chain joins TRBV5-1 and TRBJ2-7; tentative D call: TRBD1 (6 bases). V was shortened by 4 bases and J by 2 bases, with 22 bases between the two germline ends. Per germline, CDR1 SGHRS and CDR2 YFSETQ. The length of the CDR3 is 17 residues.

A single count supports this clone. The chain links TRBV9 to TRBJ1-3; D call uncertain. Germline CDR1 SGDLS, CDR2 YYNGEE. V was pared by 0 bases and J by 0 bases, with 16 bases between. The CDR3 totals 18 residues. The CDR3, as DNA: TGTGCCAGCAGCGTAGCGTCGGATTGGAGGGCCTCTGGAAACACCATATATTTT. This gives the protein CASSVASDWRASGNTIYF.

The V and J genes are TRBV6-5 and TRBJ1-4, with a weak D call TRBD1 (6 bases). The CDR3 is made up of 12 amino acids. CDR1 is MNHEY, CDR2 SVGAGI, per germline. With 6 bases removed from V and 7 bases from J, the gap between germline ends came to 9 bases. DNA for the CDR3: TGTGCCAGCAGCATCAGGGGTGAAAAACTGTTTTTT. This gives the protein CASSIRGEKLFF.

J is TRBJ2-7 and V is TRBV9, with D perhaps matching TRBD2 (5 bases). V gave up 0 bases and J gave up 3 bases, with 13 bases separating them. The CDR3 is made up of 15 amino acids. Germline-derived CDR1 and CDR2 are SGDLS and YYNGEE. CDR3 amino acids: CASSVGPAEYYEQYF. Here the CDR3 DNA reads TGTGCCAGCAGCGTAGGACCAGCGGAGTACTACGAGCAGTACTTC.

The chain has TRBV9 and TRBJ2-7; 9 nucleotides line up with TRBD1. The CDR3 is 15 residues long. Germline V gene lookup returns CDR1 SGDLS and CDR2 YYNGEE. J lost 6 bases, V lost 4 bases, and 11 bases had no gene match. The CDR3 DNA sequence: TGTGCCAGCAGCCCCTGGGCGACAGGGGGAAGCGAGCAGTACTTC. Translating gives CASSPWATGGSEQYF.

The chain has TRBV7-6 and TRBJ2-7; 8 nucleotides agree with TRBD1. Germline lookup yields CDR1 SGHVS and CDR2 FNYEAQ. The CDR3 runs 16 residues. Trimming cost V 5 bases and J 4 bases; bases outside gene matches: 13. CDR3 coding DNA: TGTGCCAGCAGCGGGAGGATGCTAGGACAGGGATACGAGCAGTACTTC. The encoded protein is CASSGRMLGQGYEQYF. The full variable domain, rest sourced from reference TRBV7-6 and TRBJ2-7, is GAGVSQSPRYKVTKRGQDVALRCDPISGHVSLYWYRQALGQGPEFLTYFNYEAQQDKSGLPNDRFSAERPEGSISTLTIQRTEQRDSAMYRCASSGRMLGQGYEQYFGPGTRLTVT.